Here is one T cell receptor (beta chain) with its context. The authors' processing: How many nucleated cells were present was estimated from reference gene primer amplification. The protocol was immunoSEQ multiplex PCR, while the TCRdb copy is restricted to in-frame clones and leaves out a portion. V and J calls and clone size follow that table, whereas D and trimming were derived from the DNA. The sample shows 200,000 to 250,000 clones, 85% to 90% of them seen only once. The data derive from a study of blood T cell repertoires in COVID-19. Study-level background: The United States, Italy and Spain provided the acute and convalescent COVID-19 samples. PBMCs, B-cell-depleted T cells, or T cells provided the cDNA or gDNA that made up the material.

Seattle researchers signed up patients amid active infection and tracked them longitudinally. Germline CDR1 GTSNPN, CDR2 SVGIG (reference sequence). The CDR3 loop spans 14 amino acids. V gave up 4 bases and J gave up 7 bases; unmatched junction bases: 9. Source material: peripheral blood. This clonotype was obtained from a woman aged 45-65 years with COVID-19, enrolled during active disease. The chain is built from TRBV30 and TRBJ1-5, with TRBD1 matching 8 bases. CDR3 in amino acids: CAWTVRGQRQPQHF. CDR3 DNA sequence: TGTGCCTGGACCGTCAGGGGGCAGCGGCAGCCCCAGCATTTT.